The source of this T cell receptor (beta chain) is a study of blood T cell repertoires in COVID-19. Germline-derived CDR1 and CDR2 are SGDLS and YYNGEE. This CDR3 region has 16 residues. Losses at the gene ends were 3 bases for V and 2 bases for J; bases not matched to a gene: 2. Libraries were prepared by immunoSEQ multiplex PCR; TCRdb keeps only in-frame clonotypes and omits some of them. The repertoire includes some 150,000 clones, 82% of them detected once, and roughly 9% sits in the top ten. The gene calls are TRBV9 and TRBJ2-6; TRBD1 aligns across 10 bases. The source is a woman aged 70-85 years with acute or convalescent COVID-19. The source material was peripheral blood. The DNA of the CDR3 is TGTGCCAGCAGCGCGACAGGGGGCGCTGGGGCCAACGTCCTGACTTTC. Protein: CASSATGGAGANVLTF.